These T cell receptor beta chains were read from a single sample in a study of brain T cells in children with intractable seizures. The method was immunoSEQ multiplex PCR; TCRdb's version includes in-frame clones alone and lacks a portion of them. This table has 88,000 or so clones, 91% appearing once. Sequencing used peripheral blood, obtained at surgery. The source of these receptors is a girl aged 2-15 years with Rasmussen encephalitis and intractable seizures. The CDR3 runs from the conserved cysteine through the conserved F or W. Fields, in order: clone size, D gene, J gene, V gene, CDR3 protein, CDR3 DNA. D genes are given only for firm matches. Some rows have no size entry. The others give once, few or many, or a class for an expanded clone.

>few|TRBD1|TRBJ2-7|TRBV28
CASSLPSIGTGGPYEQYF
TGTGCCAGCAGTTTACCTTCCATCGGGACAGGGGGTCCCTACGAGCAGTACTTC
>once|TRBD2|TRBJ2-1|TRBV24-1
CATGLAGIDEQFF
TGTGCCACGGGACTAGCGGGAATAGATGAGCAGTTCTTC
>.|.|TRBJ1-2|TRBV29-1
CSVEERGGYTF
TGCAGCGTTGAGGAGAGGGGGGGCTACACCTTC
>.|.|TRBJ2-7|TRBV20-1
CSARDTYEQYF
TGCAGTGCTAGAGATACCTACGAGCAGTACTTC
>.|TRBD2|TRBJ2-5|TRBV6-2/TRBV6-3
CASSLGLATETQYF
TGTGCCAGCAGTTTGGGACTAGCGACCGAGACCCAGTACTTC
>once|.|TRBJ2-3|TRBV24-1
CATSDYPTGTQYF
TGTGCCACCAGTGATTATCCCACTGGTACGCAGTATTTT
>.|TRBD1|TRBJ2-7|TRBV29-1
CSVCRDRDRSSYEQYF
TGCAGCGTTTGCCGGGACAGGGACAGAAGCTCCTACGAGCAGTACTTC
>.|.|TRBJ2-5|TRBV5-1
CASRTRETQYF
TGCGCCAGCCGGACTCGAGAGACCCAGTACTTC
>once|TRBD1|TRBJ2-1|TRBV27
CASSIPGQGYEQFF
TGTGCCAGCAGTATCCCGGGACAGGGCTATGAGCAGTTCTTC
>.|.|TRBJ1-1|TRBV10-3
CAISESIGAAFF
TGTGCCATCAGTGAGTCGATAGGGGCGGCTTTCTTT
>.|.|TRBJ2-5|TRBV2
CASRGVQETQYF
TGTGCCAGCAGGGGAGTTCAAGAGACCCAGTACTTC
>.|.|TRBJ2-3|TRBV6-6
CASSYSQTDTQYF
TGTGCCAGCAGTTACTCCCAAACAGATACGCAGTATTTT
>.|TRBD1|TRBJ1-3|TRBV12-5
CASGLGTGGNTIYF
TGTGCTAGTGGTTTAGGGACAGGTGGAAACACCATATATTTT
>once|TRBD2|TRBJ2-1|TRBV6-4
CASSELAGVYNEQFF
TGTGCCAGCAGTGAACTAGCGGGAGTATATAATGAGCAGTTCTTC
>once|TRBD1|TRBJ2-1|TRBV18
CASSPPGTGGPLQRADSYNEQFF
TGTGCCAGCTCACCGCCCGGGACAGGGGGCCCTCTACAGCGGGCCGACTCCTACAATGAGCAGTTCTTC
>.|.|TRBJ1-2|TRBV6-5
CASSYSRVSYGYTF
TGTGCCAGCAGTTACTCCAGGGTCAGCTATGGCTACACCTTC
>.|.|TRBJ2-7|TRBV28
CASSPLKAALYLYEQYF
TGTGCCAGCAGTCCCCTAAAAGCAGCCCTATACCTTTACGAGCAGTACTTC
>.|.|TRBJ1-3|TRBV25-1
CASSVTGSGNTIYF
TGTGCCAGCAGTGTGACAGGCTCTGGAAACACCATATATTTT
>.|.|TRBJ1-1|TRBV18
CASSPPSWAGGTEAFF
TGTGCCAGCTCACCACCGAGTTGGGCAGGTGGGACTGAAGCTTTCTTT
>.|TRBD1|TRBJ1-1|TRBV29-1
CSVGQGSDTEAFF
TGCAGCGTAGGACAGGGTTCCGACACTGAAGCTTTCTTT
>.|.|TRBJ2-5|TRBV19
CASSFTPPPGVQETQYF
TGTGCCAGTAGTTTCACTCCCCCACCGGGTGTTCAAGAGACCCAGTACTTC
>.|.|TRBJ2-7|TRBV29-1
CSVVFTQGLTEQYF
TGCAGCGTTGTATTTACACAGGGCCTCACGGAGCAGTACTTC
>.|.|TRBJ1-2|TRBV12-3/TRBV12-4
CASSLRGVYGYTF
TGTGCCAGCAGTTTAAGGGGAGTCTATGGCTACACCTTC
>.|.|TRBJ1-6|TRBV30
CAWSVRSPLHF
TGTGCCTGGAGTGTACGGTCACCCCTCCACTTT
>.|.|TRBJ1-2|TRBV3-1/TRBV3-2
CASSQGPGGGYTF
TGTGCCAGCAGCCAAGGGCCGGGGGGAGGCTACACCTTC
>.|.|TRBJ2-6|TRBV29-1
CSVRQGSKANVLTF
TGCAGCGTGCGGCAGGGAAGTAAGGCCAACGTCCTGACTTTC
>.|TRBD2|TRBJ2-7|TRBV11-3
CASTSGRALEQYF
TGTGCCAGTACTAGCGGGAGGGCCCTCGAGCAGTACTTC
>.|.|TRBJ1-2|TRBV19
CASRGEGGSGSPYGYTF
TGTGCCAGTAGGGGGGAAGGTGGCTCCGGTAGCCCCTATGGCTACACCTTC
>.|.|TRBJ2-3|TRBV14
CATATTDTQYF
TGTGCCACCGCTACCACAGATACGCAGTATTTT
>.|.|TRBJ1-5|TRBV6-6
CASSYNPEANQPQHF
TGTGCCAGCAGTTACAACCCAGAAGCCAATCAGCCCCAGCATTTT
>.|.|TRBJ2-1|TRBV5-5
CASTSLVAGEWGEQFF
TGTGCCAGCACCTCGCTCGTGGCAGGGGAATGGGGTGAGCAGTTCTTC
>.|TRBD1|TRBJ1-1|TRBV11-1
CASSLIQGASEAFF
TGTGCCAGCAGCTTAATACAGGGGGCGTCTGAAGCTTTCTTT
>.|TRBD2|TRBJ2-2|TRBV2
CASRDSSGLNTGELFF
TGTGCCAGCAGAGACTCTAGCGGGCTAAACACCGGGGAGCTGTTTTTT
>.|.|TRBJ1-1|TRBV6-5
CASTPYTEAFF
TGTGCCAGCACGCCCTACACTGAAGCTTTCTTT
>.|.|TRBJ1-1|TRBV6-5
CASSRGVTTEAFF
TGTGCCAGCAGTCGAGGGGTCACCACTGAAGCTTTCTTT
>.|TRBD2|TRBJ2-7|TRBV18
CASSPNLAGGLEQYF
TGTGCCAGCTCACCGAATCTAGCGGGGGGACTCGAGCAGTACTTC
>.|TRBD1|TRBJ2-7|TRBV19
CASSSTTGNRTKAYEQYF
TGTGCCAGTAGTTCAACGACAGGGAACAGGACAAAAGCCTACGAGCAGTACTTC